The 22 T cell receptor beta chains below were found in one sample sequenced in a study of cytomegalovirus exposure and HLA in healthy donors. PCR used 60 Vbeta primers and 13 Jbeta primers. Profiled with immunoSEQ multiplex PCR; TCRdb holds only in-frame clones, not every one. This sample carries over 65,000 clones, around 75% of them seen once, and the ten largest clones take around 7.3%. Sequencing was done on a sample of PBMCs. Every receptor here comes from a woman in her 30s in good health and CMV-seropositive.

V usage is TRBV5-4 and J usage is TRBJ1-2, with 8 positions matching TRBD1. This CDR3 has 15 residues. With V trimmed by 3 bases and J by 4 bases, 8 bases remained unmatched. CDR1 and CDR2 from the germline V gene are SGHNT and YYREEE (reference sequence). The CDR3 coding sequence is TGTGCCAGCAGCTCCAGGGGGCAGGAGCCCTATGGCTACACCTTC. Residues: CASSSRGQEPYGYTF.

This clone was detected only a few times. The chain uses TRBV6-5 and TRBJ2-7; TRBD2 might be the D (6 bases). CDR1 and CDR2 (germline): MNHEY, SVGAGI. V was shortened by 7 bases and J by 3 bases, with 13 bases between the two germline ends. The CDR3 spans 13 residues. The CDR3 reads CASTGGTFYEQYF. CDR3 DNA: TGTGCCAGCACCGGGGGAACTTTCTACGAGCAGTACTTC.

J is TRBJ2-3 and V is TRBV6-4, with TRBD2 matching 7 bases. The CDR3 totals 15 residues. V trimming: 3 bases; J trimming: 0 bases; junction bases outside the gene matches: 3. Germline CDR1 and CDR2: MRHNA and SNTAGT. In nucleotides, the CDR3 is TGTGCCAGCAGTGAGGAGGGAGGGAGCACAGATACGCAGTATTTT. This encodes CASSEEGGSTDTQYF.

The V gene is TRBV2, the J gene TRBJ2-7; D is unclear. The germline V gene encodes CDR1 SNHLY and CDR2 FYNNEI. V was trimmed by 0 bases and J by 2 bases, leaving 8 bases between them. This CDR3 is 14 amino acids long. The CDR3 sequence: CASSEAAVAYEQYF. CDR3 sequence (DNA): TGTGCCAGCAGTGAAGCCGCGGTGGCCTACGAGCAGTACTTC.

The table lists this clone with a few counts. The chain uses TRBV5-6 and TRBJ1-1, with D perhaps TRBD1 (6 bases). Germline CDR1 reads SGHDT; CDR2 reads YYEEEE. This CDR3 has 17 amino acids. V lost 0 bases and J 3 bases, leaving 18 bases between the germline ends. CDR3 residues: CASSLGGLRDIYTEAFF. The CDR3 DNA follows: TGTGCCAGCAGCTTGGGGGGTCTCCGGGACATCTACACTGAAGCTTTCTTT.

CDR3 amino acids: CASSPRLQGGYEQYF. The DNA of the CDR3 is TGTGCCAGCAGCCCGCGACTACAGGGGGGCTACGAGCAGTACTTC. The chain joins TRBV7-3 to TRBJ2-7, with 8 nucleotides matching TRBD1. The V gene end was trimmed by 5 bases and the J gene end by 3 bases; junction bases not matched to a gene: 9. The CDR3 is made up of 15 amino acids. Germline lookup yields CDR1 SGHTA and CDR2 FQGTGA.

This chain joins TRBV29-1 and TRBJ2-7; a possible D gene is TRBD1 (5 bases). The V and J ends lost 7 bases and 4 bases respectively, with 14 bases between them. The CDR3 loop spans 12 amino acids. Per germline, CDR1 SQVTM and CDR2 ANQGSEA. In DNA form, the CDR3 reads TGCAGCGGCATCCTAACAGGTTACGAGCAGTACTTC. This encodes CSGILTGYEQYF.

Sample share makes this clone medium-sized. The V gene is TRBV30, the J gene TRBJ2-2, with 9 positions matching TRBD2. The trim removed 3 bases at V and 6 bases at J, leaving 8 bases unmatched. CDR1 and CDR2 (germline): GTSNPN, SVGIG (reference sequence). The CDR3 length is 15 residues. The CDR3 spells CAWRSLAGTAGELFF. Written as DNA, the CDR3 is TGTGCCTGGAGGTCGCTAGCGGGAACGGCCGGGGAGCTGTTTTTT.

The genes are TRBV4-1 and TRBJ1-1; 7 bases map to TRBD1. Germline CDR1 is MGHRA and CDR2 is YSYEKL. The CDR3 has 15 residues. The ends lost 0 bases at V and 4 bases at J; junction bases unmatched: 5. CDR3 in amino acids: CASSQDPDRATEAFF. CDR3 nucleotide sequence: TGCGCCAGCAGCCAAGACCCCGACAGGGCCACTGAAGCTTTCTTT.

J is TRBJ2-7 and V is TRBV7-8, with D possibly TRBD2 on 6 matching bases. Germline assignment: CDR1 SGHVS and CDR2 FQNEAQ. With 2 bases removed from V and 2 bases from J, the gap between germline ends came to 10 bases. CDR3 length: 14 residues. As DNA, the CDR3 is TGTGCCAGCAGCTTAACAGCGGGTACCTACGAGCAGTACTTC. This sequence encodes CASSLTAGTYEQYF.

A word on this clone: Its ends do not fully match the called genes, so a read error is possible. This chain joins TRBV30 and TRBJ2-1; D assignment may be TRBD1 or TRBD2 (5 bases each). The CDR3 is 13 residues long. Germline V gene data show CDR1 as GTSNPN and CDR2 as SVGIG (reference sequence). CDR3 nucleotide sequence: TGTGCCCGGAGAGGGGTAGGGAACAATGAGCAGTTCTTC. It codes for CARRGVGNNEQFF.

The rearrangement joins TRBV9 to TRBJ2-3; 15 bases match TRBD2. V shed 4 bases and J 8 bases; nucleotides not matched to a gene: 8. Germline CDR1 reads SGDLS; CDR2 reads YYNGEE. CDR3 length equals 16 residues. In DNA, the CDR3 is TGTGCCAGCAGCCAAGGACTAGCGGGAGGGGAGGGTACGCAGTATTTT. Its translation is CASSQGLAGGEGTQYF.

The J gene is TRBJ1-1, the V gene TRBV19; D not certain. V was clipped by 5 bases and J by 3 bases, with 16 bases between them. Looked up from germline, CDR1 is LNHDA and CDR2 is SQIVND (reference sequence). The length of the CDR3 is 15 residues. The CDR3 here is CASSVGGRGDTEAFF. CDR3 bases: TGTGCCAGTAGTGTTGGCGGCCGCGGGGACACTGAAGCTTTCTTT.

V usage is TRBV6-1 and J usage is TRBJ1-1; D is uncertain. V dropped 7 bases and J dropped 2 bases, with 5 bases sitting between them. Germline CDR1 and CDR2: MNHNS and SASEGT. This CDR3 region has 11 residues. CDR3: CASNTNTEAFF. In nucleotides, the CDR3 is TGTGCCAGCAACACAAACACTGAAGCTTTCTTT.

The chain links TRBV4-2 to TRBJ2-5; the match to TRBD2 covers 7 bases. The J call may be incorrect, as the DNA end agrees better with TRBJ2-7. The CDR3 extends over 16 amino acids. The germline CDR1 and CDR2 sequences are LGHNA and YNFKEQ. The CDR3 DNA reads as TGTGCCAGCAGCCAAGATGGCGGGAGATTCTCCTACGAGCAGTACTTC. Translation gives CASSQDGGRFSYEQYF.

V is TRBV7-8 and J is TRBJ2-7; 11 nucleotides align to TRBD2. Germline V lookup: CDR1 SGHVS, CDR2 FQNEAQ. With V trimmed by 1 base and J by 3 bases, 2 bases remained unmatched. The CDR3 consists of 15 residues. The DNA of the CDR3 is TGTGCCAGCAGCTTAGAGGGGACTAGCGGCTACGAGCAGTACTTC. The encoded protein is CASSLEGTSGYEQYF.

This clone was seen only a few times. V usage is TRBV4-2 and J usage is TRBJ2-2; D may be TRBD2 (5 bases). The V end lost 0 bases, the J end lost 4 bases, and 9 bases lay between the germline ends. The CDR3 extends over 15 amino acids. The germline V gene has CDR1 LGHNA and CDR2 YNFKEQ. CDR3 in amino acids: CASSQEYGITGELFF. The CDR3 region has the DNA TGTGCCAGCAGCCAAGAATACGGGATCACCGGGGAGCTGTTTTTT.

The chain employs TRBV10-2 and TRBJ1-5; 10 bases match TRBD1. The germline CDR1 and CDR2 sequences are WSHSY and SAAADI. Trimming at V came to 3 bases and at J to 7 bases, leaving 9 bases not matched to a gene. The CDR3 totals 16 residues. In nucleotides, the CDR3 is TGCGCCAGCAGTGACCCGACAGGGGGCGGCGGACAGCCCCAGCATTTT. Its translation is CASSDPTGGGGQPQHF.

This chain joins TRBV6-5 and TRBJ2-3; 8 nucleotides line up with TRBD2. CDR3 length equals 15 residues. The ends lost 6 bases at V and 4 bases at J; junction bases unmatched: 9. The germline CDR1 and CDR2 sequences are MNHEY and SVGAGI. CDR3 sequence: CASRISGRGSDTQYF. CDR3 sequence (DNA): TGTGCCAGCAGAATAAGCGGGAGAGGATCAGATACGCAGTATTTT.

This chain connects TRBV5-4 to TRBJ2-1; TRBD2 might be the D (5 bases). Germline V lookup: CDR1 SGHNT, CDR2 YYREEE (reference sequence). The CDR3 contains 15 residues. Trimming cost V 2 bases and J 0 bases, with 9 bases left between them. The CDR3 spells CASSLGGGSYNEQFF. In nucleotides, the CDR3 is TGTGCCAGCAGCTTAGGCGGAGGCTCCTACAATGAGCAGTTCTTC.

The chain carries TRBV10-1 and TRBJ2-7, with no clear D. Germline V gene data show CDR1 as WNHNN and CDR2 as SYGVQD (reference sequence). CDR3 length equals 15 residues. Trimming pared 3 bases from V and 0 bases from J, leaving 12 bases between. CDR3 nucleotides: TGCGCCAGCAGTGACGGCAGGATGGACTCCTACGAGCAGTACTTC. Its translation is CASSDGRMDSYEQYF.

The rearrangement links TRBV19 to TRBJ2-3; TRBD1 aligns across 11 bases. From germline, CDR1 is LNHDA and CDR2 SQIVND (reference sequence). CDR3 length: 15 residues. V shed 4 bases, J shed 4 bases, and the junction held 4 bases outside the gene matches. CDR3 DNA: TGTGCCAGTAGTACCGGACAGGGGGCCTCAGATACGCAGTATTTT. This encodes CASSTGQGASDTQYF.